The clone carrying this T cell receptor (beta chain) was seen at least ten times. Its antigen is undetermined. TCR cDNA, made by 5'RACE template switching, carried an added universal primer site and UMIs. A single record per CDR3 protein comes from TCRdb applying MiXCR to the 5' RACE reads. The sample lists over 130,000 distinct CDR3 sequences, 7.7% occurring once. This sample stems from a study of T cells after yellow fever vaccination. Across the study: Where fractions had low cell numbers, libraries were prepared from them with the SMART-Seq v4 Ultra Low Input RNA kit.

The CDR3 is 16 residues long. Trimming cost V 7 bases and J 8 bases; bases outside gene matches: 8. Points from the study as a whole: The study found a weaker secondary response that peaked faster, day 5 versus 15.

V is TRBV12-3 or TRBV12-4 and J is TRBJ2-1; TRBD2 matches at 16 bases. This material consisted of CD4+ T cells sorted from PBMCs, taken 5 days after the yellow fever booster vaccination. The sequence was obtained from a man aged 25-40 years who received the YFV17D yellow fever vaccine. CDR3 nucleotides: TGTGCCAGCATGAGAGGGACTAGCGGGAGGGATCATGAGCAGTTCTTC. This translates into CASMRGTSGRDHEQFF.